Below are 5 T cell receptor beta chains sequenced from a single sample in a study of CD4+ T cells in melanoma. The method was immunoSEQ multiplex PCR; TCRdb's version includes in-frame clones alone and lacks a portion of them. This sample yields nearly 50,000 clones, of which 85% to 90% are seen a single time; 12% belongs to the top ten. Sequencing input: peripheral blood. These receptors all come from a human donor with melanoma.

This chain joins TRBV27 and TRBJ2-7, with D perhaps TRBD1 (6 bases). CDR1 and CDR2 (germline): MNHEY, SMNVEV (reference sequence). Trimming stripped 2 bases from V and 5 bases from J, with 16 bases between. The CDR3 covers 15 residues. In DNA, the CDR3 is TGTGCCAGCAGTTTAGAGGCGCAGGGGATGGACGAGCAGTACTTC. Protein product: CASSLEAQGMDEQYF.

V is TRBV7-9 and J is TRBJ2-1, with 15 nucleotides matching TRBD2. This CDR3 is built from 14 residues. Germline V gives CDR1 SEHNR, CDR2 FQNEAQ (reference sequence). After removal of 4 bases from V and 9 bases from J, the junction contained 1 base not matched to a gene. Here the CDR3 DNA reads TGTGCCAGCAGCTCGGGACTAGCGGGGGGTGAGCAGTTCTTC. Its translation: CASSSGLAGGEQFF.

The rearrangement joins TRBV28 to TRBJ1-6; a possible D gene is TRBD1 (5 bases). This CDR3 has 14 amino acids. Germline loops: CDR1 MDHEN, CDR2 SYDVKM. With 8 bases removed from V and 8 bases from J, the gap between germline ends came to 16 bases. The CDR3 is CASQGRGPYSPLHF. DNA for the CDR3: TGTGCCAGCCAAGGACGGGGCCCATATTCACCCCTCCACTTT.

This rearrangement joins TRBV4-2 to TRBJ2-2; maybe TRBD1 (6 bases). This CDR3 spans 17 amino acids. CDR1 and CDR2 from the germline V gene are LGHNA and YNFKEQ. Deletions cut 1 base from V and 7 bases from J, with 19 bases between. DNA for the CDR3: TGTGCCAGCAGCCAAGGCTCCGAACAGGGAAGGTACGGGGAGCTGTTTTTT. It codes for CASSQGSEQGRYGELFF.

The V gene is TRBV27, the J gene TRBJ1-2; weak D call: TRBD1 (6 bases). V was cut by 5 bases and J by 4 bases, with 11 bases left in between. The germline V gene has CDR1 MNHEY and CDR2 SMNVEV (reference sequence). There are 13 residues in the CDR3. As DNA, the CDR3 is TGTGCCAGCAGTCCCCAGGGGCCCTATGGCTACACCTTC. It codes for CASSPQGPYGYTF.